This T cell receptor (beta chain) was observed in a study of blood T cell repertoires in COVID-19. Study-level background: Collection of acute and convalescent COVID-19 samples took place in the United States, Italy and Spain. Nucleic acid was either cDNA or gDNA, and it came from T cells, B-cell-depleted T cells, or PBMCs.

In the source study's methods: The assay estimated nucleated cells by amplifying reference gene primers. Measured with immunoSEQ multiplex PCR; TCRdb has only the in-frame clones, and not every one. V and J calls and clone size are copied from that table; D and trimming were computed from the DNA. The sample lists fewer than 180,000 clones; around 90% were seen once. This CDR3 region has 14 residues. Trimming removed 0 bases from V and 5 bases from J, with 8 bases in between. CDR1 and CDR2 (germline): SGHTS, YDEGEE. The sequence was obtained from a woman aged 55-70 years with active or convalescent COVID-19. Sequenced sample: peripheral blood. The chain links TRBV5-8 to TRBJ2-2; D gene uncertain. The CDR3 region is CASSLGSQTGELFF. In DNA form, the CDR3 reads TGTGCCAGCAGCTTGGGTTCCCAGACCGGGGAGCTGTTTTTT.